The 6 T cell receptor beta chains presented below share a single source sample, sequenced in a study of technical replicates of blood from a few donors. Here immunoSEQ multiplex PCR was the method, and the copy in TCRdb shows in-frame clones only, minus some. Among tens of thousands of clones, about 91% were seen once, and the ten largest hold about 4.4%. Sequencing was done on a sample of PBMCs. The receptors here all came from a human donor in good health. Some clones in this sample may be carry-over from other donors' samples.

This clone has only a few counts. The CDR3 spells CASSGGQGVGELFF. The DNA for the CDR3 is TGCGCCAGCAGCGGGGGACAGGGAGTCGGGGAGCTGTTTTTT. The chain has TRBV5-1 and TRBJ2-2; 9 bases map to TRBD1. Germline trimming cut 4 bases from V and 7 bases from J; bases unmatched to any gene: 5. CDR1 is SGHRS, CDR2 YFSETQ, per germline. The CDR3 extends over 14 amino acids.

V is TRBV20-1 and J is TRBJ2-7; D is unresolved. The germline V and J ends were trimmed by 4 bases and 4 bases, with 8 bases remaining between them. Germline lookup yields CDR1 DFQATT and CDR2 SNEGSKA (reference sequence). CDR3 length: 11 residues. This chain's CDR3 is CSATPYYEQYF. As DNA, the CDR3 is TGCAGTGCTACTCCGTATTACGAGCAGTACTTC.

V gene TRBV25-1 combines with J gene TRBJ2-7, with a weak D call TRBD2 (6 bases). The CDR3 has 15 amino acids. V lost 5 bases, J lost 0 bases, and 14 bases lay in between. The germline V gene encodes CDR1 MGHDK and CDR2 SYGVNS. The CDR3 region is CASSLTSRSSYEQYF. CDR3 coding DNA: TGTGCCAGCAGTTTAACTAGCAGAAGCTCCTACGAGCAGTACTTC.

The J gene is TRBJ2-1, the V gene TRBV10-2; the D gene is possibly TRBD2 (5 bases). Per the germline V gene, CDR1 is WSHSY and CDR2 is SAAADI. CDR3 length: 15 amino acids. Trimming took off 1 base at V and 3 bases at J, with 10 bases between the two ends. CDR3 protein: CASSEWLAGYNEQFF. DNA for the CDR3: TGCGCCAGCAGTGAGTGGCTAGCAGGCTACAATGAGCAGTTCTTC.

This clone was seen only once. The chain recombines TRBV10-1 with TRBJ2-3; possible D gene TRBD1, 7 bases. The V end lost 11 bases, the J end lost 1 base, and 13 bases lay between the germline ends. From germline, CDR1 is WNHNN and CDR2 SYGVQD (reference sequence). This CDR3 spans 13 amino acids. This chain's CDR3 is CAGGGRGTDTQYF. The CDR3 nucleotides read TGCGCCGGAGGGGGCCGGGGCACAGATACGCAGTATTTT.

The chain carries TRBV7-3 and TRBJ2-1; the match to TRBD2 covers 8 bases. After removal of 4 bases from V and 9 bases from J, the junction contained 5 bases not matched to a gene. CDR1 and CDR2 from the germline V gene are SGHTA and FQGTGA. This CDR3 has 13 residues. The DNA for the CDR3 is TGTGCCAGCAGCTGGACTAGCAGGACTGAGCAGTTCTTC. Its translation is CASSWTSRTEQFF.